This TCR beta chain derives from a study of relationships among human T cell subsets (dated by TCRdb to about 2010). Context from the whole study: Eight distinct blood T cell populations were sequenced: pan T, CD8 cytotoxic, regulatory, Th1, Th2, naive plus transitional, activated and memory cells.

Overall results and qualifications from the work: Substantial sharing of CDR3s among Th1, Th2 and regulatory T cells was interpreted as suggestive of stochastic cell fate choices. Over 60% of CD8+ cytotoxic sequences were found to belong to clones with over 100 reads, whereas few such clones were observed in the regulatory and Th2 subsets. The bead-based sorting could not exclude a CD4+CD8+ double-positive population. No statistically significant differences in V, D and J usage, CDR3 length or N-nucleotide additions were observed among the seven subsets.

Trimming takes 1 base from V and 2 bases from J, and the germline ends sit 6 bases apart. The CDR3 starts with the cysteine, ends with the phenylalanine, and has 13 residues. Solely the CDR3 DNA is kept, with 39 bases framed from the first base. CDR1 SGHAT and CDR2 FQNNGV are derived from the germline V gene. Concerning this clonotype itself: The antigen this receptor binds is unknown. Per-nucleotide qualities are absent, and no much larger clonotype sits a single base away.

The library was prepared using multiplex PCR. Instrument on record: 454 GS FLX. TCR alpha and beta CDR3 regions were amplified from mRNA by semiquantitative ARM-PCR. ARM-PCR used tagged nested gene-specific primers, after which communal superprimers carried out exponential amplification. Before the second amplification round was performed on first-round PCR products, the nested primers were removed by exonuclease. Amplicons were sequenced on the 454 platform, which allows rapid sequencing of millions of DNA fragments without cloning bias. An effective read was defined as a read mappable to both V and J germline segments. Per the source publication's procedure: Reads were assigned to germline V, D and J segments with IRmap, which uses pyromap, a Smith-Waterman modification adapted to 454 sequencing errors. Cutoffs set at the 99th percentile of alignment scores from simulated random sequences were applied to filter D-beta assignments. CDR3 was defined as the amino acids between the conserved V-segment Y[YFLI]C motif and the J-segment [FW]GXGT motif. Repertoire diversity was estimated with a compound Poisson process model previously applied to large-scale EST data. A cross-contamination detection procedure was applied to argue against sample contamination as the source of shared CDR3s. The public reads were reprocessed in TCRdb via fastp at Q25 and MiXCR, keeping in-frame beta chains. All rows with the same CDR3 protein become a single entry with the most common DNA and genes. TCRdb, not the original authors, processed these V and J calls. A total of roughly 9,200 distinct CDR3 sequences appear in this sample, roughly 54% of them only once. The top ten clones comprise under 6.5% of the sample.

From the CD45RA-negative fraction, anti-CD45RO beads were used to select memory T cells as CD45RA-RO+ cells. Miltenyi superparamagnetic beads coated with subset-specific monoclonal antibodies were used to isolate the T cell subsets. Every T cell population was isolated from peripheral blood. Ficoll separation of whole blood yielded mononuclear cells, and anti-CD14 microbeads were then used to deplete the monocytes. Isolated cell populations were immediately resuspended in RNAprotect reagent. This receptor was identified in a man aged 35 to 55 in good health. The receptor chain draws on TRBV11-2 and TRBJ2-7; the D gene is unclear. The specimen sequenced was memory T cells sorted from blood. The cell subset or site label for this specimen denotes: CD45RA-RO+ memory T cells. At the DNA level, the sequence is TGTGCCAGCAGCTTAGCCCTGACCTACGAGCAGTACTTC. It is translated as CASSLALTYEQYF.